Below, 16 T cell receptor beta chains from the same sample are listed, as sequenced in a study of cytomegalovirus exposure and HLA in healthy donors. This PCR relied on a set of 60 Vbeta primers and 13 Jbeta primers. Generated by immunoSEQ multiplex PCR, the TCRdb table keeps only in-frame clones and is missing some. This table holds approximately 150,000 clones, over 65% found once. Material for sequencing was PBMCs. These receptors were taken from a man between 18 and 35 years old in good health and CMV-seropositive.

The rearrangement joins TRBV9 to TRBJ2-3; 7 bases match TRBD2. This CDR3 has 16 residues. The V gene's germline CDR1 is SGDLS and CDR2 YYNGEE. The J segment lost 2 bases and the V segment lost 3 bases, leaving 9 bases of the junction unmatched. The CDR3 loop is CASSAQPGRFTDTQYF. The CDR3, as DNA: TGTGCCAGCAGCGCCCAGCCCGGGAGGTTCACAGATACGCAGTATTTT.

The CDR3 DNA reads as TGTGCCAGTAGTCTCAAGACAGGGCGGGGGAACACTGAAGCTTTCTTT. It is translated as CASSLKTGRGNTEAFF. This chain connects TRBV19 to TRBJ1-1; 7 positions match TRBD1. Germline V gives CDR1 LNHDA, CDR2 SQIVND (reference sequence). Trimming removed 5 bases from V and 1 base from J; junction bases left unmatched: 10. The CDR3 has 16 residues.

The J gene is TRBJ2-3, the V gene TRBV30; weak D call: TRBD1 (6 bases). Per the germline V gene, CDR1 is GTSNPN and CDR2 is SVGIG (reference sequence). V was shortened by 0 bases and J by 4 bases, with 11 bases between the two germline ends. The CDR3 spans 14 residues. CDR3: CAWSVGGKADTQYF. As DNA, the CDR3 is TGTGCCTGGAGTGTAGGGGGTAAGGCAGATACGCAGTATTTT.

The chain carries TRBV6-1 and TRBJ1-1, with 7 bases that match TRBD1. The V gene's germline CDR1 is MNHNS and CDR2 SASEGT. V shed 9 bases and J 2 bases; nucleotides not matched to a gene: 3. The CDR3 covers 12 residues. The CDR3 here is CASDRVNTEAFF. The DNA of the CDR3 is TGTGCCAGTGACAGGGTTAACACTGAAGCTTTCTTT.

The V gene is TRBV27, the J gene TRBJ2-1, with 11 positions matching TRBD2. Germline trimming cut 8 bases from V and 4 bases from J; bases unmatched to any gene: 7. This CDR3 contains 15 residues. Germline CDR1 reads MNHEY; CDR2 reads SMNVEV (reference sequence). CDR3 nucleotides: TGTGCCAGCGGACCGGGACTAGCGGTATACAATGAGCAGTTCTTC. This codes for CASGPGLAVYNEQFF.

In its sample, this clone was seen once. The V and J genes are TRBV11-2 and TRBJ1-1; TRBD1 agrees at 11 bases. Looked up from germline, CDR1 is SGHAT and CDR2 is FQNNGV. The CDR3 contains 15 residues. With V trimmed by 5 bases and J by 1 base, 3 bases remained unmatched. CDR3 in amino acids: CASSPGQGGNTEAFF. CDR3 nucleotides: TGTGCCAGCAGCCCGGGACAGGGGGGGAACACTGAAGCTTTCTTT. Full variable domain (missing parts from reference TRBV11-2 and TRBJ1-1): EAGVAQSPRYKIIEKRQSVAFWCNPISGHATLYWYQQILGQGPKLLIQFQNNGVVDDSQLPKDRFSAERLKGVDSTLKIQPAKLEDSAVYLCASSPGQGGNTEAFFGQGTRLTVV.

Only one count was recorded for this clone. The chain joins TRBV9 to TRBJ2-3; the D gene is possibly TRBD2 (5 bases). CDR1 SGDLS and CDR2 YYNGEE come from the germline V gene. The CDR3 sequence is 17 residues long. V lost 4 bases and J 3 bases, leaving 21 bases between the germline ends. In nucleotides, the CDR3 is TGTGCCAGCAGCCCAGCGGTGTTGGGGATGCGGACAGATACGCAGTATTTT. It yields the protein CASSPAVLGMRTDTQYF.

This sequence joins TRBV27 and TRBJ1-4; D not certain. Deletions cut 4 bases from V and 7 bases from J, with 7 bases between. The CDR3 sequence is 12 residues long. Germline V lookup: CDR1 MNHEY, CDR2 SMNVEV (reference sequence). The CDR3 spells CASSYESEKLFF. Written as DNA, the CDR3 is TGTGCCAGCAGTTATGAGTCTGAAAAACTGTTTTTT.

This chain uses TRBV5-1 with TRBJ1-1; 7 bases align to TRBD1. The V and J ends lost 4 bases and 5 bases, in that order; junction bases with no gene match: 5. Germline CDR1 is SGHRS and CDR2 is YFSETQ. This CDR3 region has 13 residues. CDR3 DNA: TGCGCCAGCAGCCCAGGGGGAAGGACTGAAGCTTTCTTT. It codes for CASSPGGRTEAFF.

V gene TRBV2 combines with J gene TRBJ2-1, with D perhaps matching TRBD1 (5 bases). Per germline, CDR1 SNHLY and CDR2 FYNNEI. This CDR3 spans 15 amino acids. Trimming pared 6 bases from V and 3 bases from J, leaving 15 bases between. The DNA for the CDR3 is TGTGCCAGCAGCCCCCGGGCAGGGAACTACAATGAGCAGTTCTTC. The encoded protein is CASSPRAGNYNEQFF.

V gene TRBV4-1 combines with J gene TRBJ2-2; weak D call: TRBD2 (5 bases). Deletions cut 2 bases from V and 6 bases from J, with 7 bases between. The CDR3 length is 13 residues. Germline values: CDR1 MGHRA, CDR2 YSYEKL. CDR3 amino acids: CASSQPRAGELFF. The CDR3 nucleotides read TGCGCCAGCAGCCAACCGAGGGCCGGGGAGCTGTTTTTT.

This clone was counted a few times. This rearrangement joins TRBV5-1 to TRBJ1-1, with TRBD1 matching over 9 bases. The CDR3 runs 14 residues. Germline V gene data show CDR1 as SGHRS and CDR2 as YFSETQ. The ends lost 4 bases at V and 3 bases at J; junction bases unmatched: 4. The CDR3 region has the DNA TGCGCCAGCAGCGTGACAGGGGGGGACACTGAAGCTTTCTTT. Protein: CASSVTGGDTEAFF.

The chain is built from TRBV7-9 and TRBJ2-6; 7 bases fit TRBD2. The CDR3 sequence is 17 residues long. Per the germline V gene, CDR1 is SEHNR and CDR2 is FQNEAQ (reference sequence). V trimming: 2 bases; J trimming: 0 bases; junction bases outside the gene matches: 4. The chain's CDR3 is CASSLRGDGSGANVLTF. DNA of the CDR3: TGTGCCAGCAGCTTACGGGGGGACGGCTCTGGGGCCAACGTCCTGACTTTC.

The rearrangement links TRBV7-2 to TRBJ1-4; 7 bases are a match to TRBD1. V shed 3 bases, J shed 8 bases, and the junction held 9 bases outside the gene matches. Germline CDR1 SGHTA, CDR2 FQGNSA. CDR3 length equals 15 residues. The CDR3 bases are TGTGCCAGCAGCTTCCCACAGGGGATGCGCGAAAAACTGTTTTTT. Translated: CASSFPQGMREKLFF.

The chain couples TRBV27 to TRBJ1-1; possibly TRBD1 for D (6 bases). The germline V and J ends were trimmed by 7 bases and 5 bases, with 23 bases remaining between them. The germline CDR1 and CDR2 sequences are MNHEY and SMNVEV (reference sequence). This CDR3 has 16 amino acids. Here the CDR3 reads CASIRRQGRGETEAFF. DNA for the CDR3: TGTGCCAGCATCCGAAGGCAGGGGAGAGGAGAGACTGAAGCTTTCTTT.

J is TRBJ2-7 and V is TRBV5-1; 14 bases line up with TRBD2. This CDR3 comprises 15 residues. Germline CDR1 and CDR2: SGHRS and YFSETQ. Losses at the gene ends were 7 bases for V and 4 bases for J; bases not matched to a gene: 7. The DNA of the CDR3 is TGCGCCAGCCCTACTGGGACTAGCGGGGGTTACGAGCAGTACGTC. It encodes CASPTGTSGGYEQYV.